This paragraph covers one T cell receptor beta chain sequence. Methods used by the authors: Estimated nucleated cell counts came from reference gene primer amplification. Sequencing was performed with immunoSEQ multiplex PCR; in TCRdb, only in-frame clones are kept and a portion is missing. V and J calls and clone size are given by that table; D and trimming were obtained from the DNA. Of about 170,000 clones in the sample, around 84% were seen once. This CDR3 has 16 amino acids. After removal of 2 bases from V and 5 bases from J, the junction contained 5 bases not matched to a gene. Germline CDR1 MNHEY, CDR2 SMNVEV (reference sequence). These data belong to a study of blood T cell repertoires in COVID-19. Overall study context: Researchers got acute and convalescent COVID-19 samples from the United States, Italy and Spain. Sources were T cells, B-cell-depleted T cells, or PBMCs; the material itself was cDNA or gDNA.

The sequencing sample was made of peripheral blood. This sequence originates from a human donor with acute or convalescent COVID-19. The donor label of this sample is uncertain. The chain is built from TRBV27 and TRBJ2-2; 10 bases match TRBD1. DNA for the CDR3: TGTGCCAGCAGTTTACGGTGGGGACAGGGGACCGGGGAGCTGTTTTTT. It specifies CASSLRWGQGTGELFF.